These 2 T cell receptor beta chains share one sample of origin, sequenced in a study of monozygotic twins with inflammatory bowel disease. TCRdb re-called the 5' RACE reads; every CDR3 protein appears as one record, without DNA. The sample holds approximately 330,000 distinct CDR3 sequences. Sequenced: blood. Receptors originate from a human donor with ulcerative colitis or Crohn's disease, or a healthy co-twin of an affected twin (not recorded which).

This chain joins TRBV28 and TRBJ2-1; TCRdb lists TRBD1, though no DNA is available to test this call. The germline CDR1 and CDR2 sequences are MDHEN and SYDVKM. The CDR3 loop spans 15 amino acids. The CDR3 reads CASSLLAGSNNEQFF.

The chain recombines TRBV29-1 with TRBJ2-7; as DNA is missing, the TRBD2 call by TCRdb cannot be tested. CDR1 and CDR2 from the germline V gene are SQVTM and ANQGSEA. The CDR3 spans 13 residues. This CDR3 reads CSVTSASTYEQYF.